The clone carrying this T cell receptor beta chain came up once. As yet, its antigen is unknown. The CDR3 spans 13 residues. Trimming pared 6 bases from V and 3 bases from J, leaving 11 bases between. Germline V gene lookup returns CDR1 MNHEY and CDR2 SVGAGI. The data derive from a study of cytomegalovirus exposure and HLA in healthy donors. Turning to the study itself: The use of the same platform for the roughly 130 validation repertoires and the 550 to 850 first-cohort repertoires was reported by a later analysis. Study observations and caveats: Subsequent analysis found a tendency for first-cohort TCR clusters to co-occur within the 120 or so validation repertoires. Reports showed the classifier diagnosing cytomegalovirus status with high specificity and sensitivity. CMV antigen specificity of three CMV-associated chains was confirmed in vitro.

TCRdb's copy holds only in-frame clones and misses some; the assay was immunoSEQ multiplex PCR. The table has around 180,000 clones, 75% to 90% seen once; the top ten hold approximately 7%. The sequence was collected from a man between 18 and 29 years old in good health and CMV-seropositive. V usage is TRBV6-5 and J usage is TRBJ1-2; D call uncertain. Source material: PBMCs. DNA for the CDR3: TGTGCCAGCAGCGCCCCGGGTCACTATGGCTACACCTTC. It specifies CASSAPGHYGYTF.